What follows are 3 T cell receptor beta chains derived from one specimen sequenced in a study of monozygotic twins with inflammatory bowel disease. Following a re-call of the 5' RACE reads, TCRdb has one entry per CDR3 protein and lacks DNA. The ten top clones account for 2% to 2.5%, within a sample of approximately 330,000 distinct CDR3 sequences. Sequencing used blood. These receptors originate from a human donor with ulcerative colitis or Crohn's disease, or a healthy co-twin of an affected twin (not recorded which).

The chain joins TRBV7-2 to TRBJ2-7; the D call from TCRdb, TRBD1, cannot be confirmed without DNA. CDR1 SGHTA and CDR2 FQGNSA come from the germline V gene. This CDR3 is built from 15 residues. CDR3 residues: CASSLVTGRTYEQYF.

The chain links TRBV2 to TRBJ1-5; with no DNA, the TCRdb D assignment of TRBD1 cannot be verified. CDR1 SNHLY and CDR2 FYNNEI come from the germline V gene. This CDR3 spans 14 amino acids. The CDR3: CASLGGTGNQPQHF.

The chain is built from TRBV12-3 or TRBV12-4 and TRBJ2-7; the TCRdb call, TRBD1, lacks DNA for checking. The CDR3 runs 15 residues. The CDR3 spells CASSSRRDRPYEQYF.